This T cell receptor (beta chain) was captured in a study of blood T cell repertoires in COVID-19. Study background: Sites in the United States, Italy and Spain provided acute and convalescent COVID-19 samples. In each case, the material was cDNA or gDNA derived from T cells, B-cell-depleted T cells, or PBMCs.

This clone has only a few counts. Original methodology: Estimated nucleated cell counts came from reference gene primer amplification. Some clones are missing from TCRdb's copy, which holds only in-frame ones; the method was immunoSEQ multiplex PCR. V, J and clone size reflect that table, while D and trimming were determined from the DNA. The sample has 60,000 or so clones, under 85% seen once. Germline trimming cut 6 bases from V and 0 bases from J; bases unmatched to any gene: 2. CDR3 size: 14 residues. The germline V gene has CDR1 MNHEY and CDR2 SMNVEV (reference sequence). The chain recombines TRBV27 with TRBJ2-3, with TRBD2 identical over 8 bases. Source material: peripheral blood. The TCR originated in a woman older than 75 with acute or convalescent COVID-19. The CDR3 loop is CASRIAGSTDTQYF. DNA for the CDR3: TGTGCCAGCAGGATAGCGGGAAGCACAGATACGCAGTATTTT.